Listed below are T cell receptor beta chains from one sample, sequenced in a study of OX40 agonist ivuxolimab in advanced cancers. Here immunoSEQ multiplex PCR was the method, and the copy in TCRdb shows in-frame clones only, minus some. Of 50,000 or so clones detected, more than 80% appear once; the ten largest clones hold around 0.8%. The sample consisted of CD4+ or CD8+ T cells sorted from blood, taken in a trial of the OX40 agonist ivuxolimab. These receptors came from an adult with an advanced solid tumor such as melanoma, head and neck, liver or kidney cancer. The CDR3 runs from the conserved cysteine through the conserved F or W. D genes are given only for firm matches. Clone size, where shown, is once, few, many, or a class for clones that have expanded.

TGCGCCAGCAGCCTTGACAGGGGGCACGAAAAACTGTTTTTT	CASSLDRGHEKLFF	few	TRBJ1-4	TRBD1	TRBV5-1
TGTGCCAGCAGATCCTCTTCGGACAGGGGCTATGGCTACACCTTC	CASRSSSDRGYGYTF	NA	TRBJ1-2	TRBD1	TRBV28
TGTGCCAGCAGCTTAGGGACAGGGGCTCCGATCTCCTACGAGCAGTACTTC	CASSLGTGAPISYEQYF	few	TRBJ2-7	TRBD1	TRBV7-9
TGTGCCAGCAGCTCCCGTCCCGGGACTAGCGGGGGGGCCGCGAACAATGAGCAGTTCTTC	CASSSRPGTSGGAANNEQFF	NA	TRBJ2-1	TRBD2	TRBV5-4
TGTGCCAGCAGTGAGGTCGGGGTTACCGAAAAACTGTTTTTT	CASSEVGVTEKLFF	NA	TRBJ1-4	NA	TRBV6-5
TGCGCCAGCAGCCCCGAGGGGGCGGGGGATACGCAGTATTTT	CASSPEGAGDTQYF	NA	TRBJ2-3	NA	TRBV5-1
TGCGCCAGCTCAGCAGGGAATCAGCCCCAGCATTTT	CASSAGNQPQHF	few	TRBJ1-5	NA	TRBV10-1
TGCGCCAGCAGCCCGCCGGAGAATTCACCCCTCCACTTT	CASSPPENSPLHF	NA	TRBJ1-6	NA	TRBV5-1
TGTGCCAGCAGCTTAAGGGAAACTAATGAAAAACTGTTTTTT	CASSLRETNEKLFF	NA	TRBJ1-4	NA	TRBV7-9
TGTGCCAGCAGTTTTTTGGGGGCGGACGAAAAACTGTTTTTT	CASSFLGADEKLFF	NA	TRBJ1-4	NA	TRBV27
TGTGCCAGCACCGTCCGGCACCCGGGACAGGGGGCCGCCGGGGAGCTGTTTTTT	CASTVRHPGQGAAGELFF	once	TRBJ2-2	TRBD1	TRBV2
TGTGCCAGCAGTGACAGACAGGGGGCCTACGAGCAGTACTTC	CASSDRQGAYEQYF	NA	TRBJ2-7	TRBD1	TRBV27
TGTGCCAGCAGCTTGGTGGGACAGGGGGGTTACACCTTC	CASSLVGQGGYTF	NA	TRBJ1-2	TRBD1	TRBV5-5
TGTGCCAGCAGCGCGGCGGGGTTGGATAATTCACCCCTCCACTTT	CASSAAGLDNSPLHF	NA	TRBJ1-6	NA	TRBV11-1
TGTGCCAGCAGCCCCCGGTTTGAGGTTTACGAGCAGTACTTC	CASSPRFEVYEQYF	NA	TRBJ2-7	NA	TRBV9
TGTGCCAGCAGCTTGTATCAAGGCTCTGGGGCCAACGTCCTGACTTTC	CASSLYQGSGANVLTF	NA	TRBJ2-6	NA	TRBV7-9
TGTGCCAGTAGTAATCCACAGGGCCGCTATGGCTACACCTTC	CASSNPQGRYGYTF	NA	TRBJ1-2	NA	TRBV19
TGTGCCAGCAGTCTCGACCGGGCCCCTGGGGAGACCCAGTACTTC	CASSLDRAPGETQYF	NA	TRBJ2-5	NA	TRBV27
TGCAGCGTGGGGGGTGGGCCCAATGAGCAGTTCTTC	CSVGGGPNEQFF	few	TRBJ2-1	NA	TRBV29-1
TGCGCCAGCAGCTTTCCGGGACAGGGAGCGGGGGAGCAGTACTTC	CASSFPGQGAGEQYF	NA	TRBJ2-7	TRBD1	TRBV5-1
TGTGCCAGCAGCGTAGGTTGGAGCTCCTACGAGCAGTACTTC	CASSVGWSSYEQYF	NA	TRBJ2-7	NA	TRBV9
TGTGCCAGCAAGAAGCCGGTGGAAACAGATACGCAGTATTTT	CASKKPVETDTQYF	NA	TRBJ2-3	NA	TRBV2
TGTGCCGGCGGACAGGCCGGCAATCAGCCCCAGCATTTT	CAGGQAGNQPQHF	NA	TRBJ1-5	TRBD1	TRBV6-1
TGCAGCGTTCGACGGACTGAAGCTTTCTTT	CSVRRTEAFF	NA	TRBJ1-1	NA	TRBV29-1
TGTGCCAGCAGCCCGCGACCGCCAAACACCGGGGAGCTGTTTTTT	CASSPRPPNTGELFF	few	TRBJ2-2	NA	TRBV6-5
TGTGCCAGCAGCTTAGAAATTGTCCGGAGGGATGAAAAACTGTTTTTT	CASSLEIVRRDEKLFF	NA	TRBJ1-4	NA	TRBV11-3
TGTGCCAGCAGTGAGGCGGGGGGATACAATGAGCAGTTCTTC	CASSEAGGYNEQFF	NA	TRBJ2-1	TRBD2	TRBV6-4